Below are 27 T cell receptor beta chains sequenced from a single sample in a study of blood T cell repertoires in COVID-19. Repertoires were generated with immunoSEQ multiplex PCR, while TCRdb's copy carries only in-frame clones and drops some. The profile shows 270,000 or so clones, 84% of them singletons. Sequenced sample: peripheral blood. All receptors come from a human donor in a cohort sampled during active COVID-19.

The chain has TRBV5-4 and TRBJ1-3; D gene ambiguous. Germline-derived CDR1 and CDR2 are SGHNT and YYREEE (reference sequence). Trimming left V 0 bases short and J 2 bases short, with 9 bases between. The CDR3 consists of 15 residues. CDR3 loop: CASSLDPGTGNTIYF. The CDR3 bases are TGTGCCAGCAGCTTGGATCCAGGCACTGGAAACACCATATATTTT.

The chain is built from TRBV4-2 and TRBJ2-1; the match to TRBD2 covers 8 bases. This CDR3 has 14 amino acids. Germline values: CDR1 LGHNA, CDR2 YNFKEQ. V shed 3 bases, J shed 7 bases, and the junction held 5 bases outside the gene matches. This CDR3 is CASSHTSGLNEQFF. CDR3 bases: TGTGCCAGCAGCCATACTAGCGGTTTGAATGAGCAGTTCTTC.

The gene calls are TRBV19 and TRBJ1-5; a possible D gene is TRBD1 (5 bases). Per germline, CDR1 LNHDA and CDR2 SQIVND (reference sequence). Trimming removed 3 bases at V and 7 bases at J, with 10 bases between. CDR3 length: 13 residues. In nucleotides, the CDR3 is TGTGCCAGTAGTATTCAGGGTCGGCAGCCCCAGCATTTT. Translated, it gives CASSIQGRQPQHF.

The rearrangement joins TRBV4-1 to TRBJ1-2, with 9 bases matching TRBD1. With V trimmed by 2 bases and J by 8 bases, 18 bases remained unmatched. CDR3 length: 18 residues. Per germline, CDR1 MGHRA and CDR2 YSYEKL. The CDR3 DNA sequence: TGCGCCAGCAGCCAACCCCGTCCGTCCGGGACAGGGAAAGAAGGCTACACCTTC. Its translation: CASSQPRPSGTGKEGYTF.

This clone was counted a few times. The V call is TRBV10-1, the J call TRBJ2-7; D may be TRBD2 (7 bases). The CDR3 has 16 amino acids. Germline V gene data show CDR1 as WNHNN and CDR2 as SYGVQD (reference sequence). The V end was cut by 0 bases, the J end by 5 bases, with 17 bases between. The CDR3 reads CASSESVGAGADEQYF. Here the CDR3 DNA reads TGCGCCAGCAGTGAGTCGGTAGGTGCGGGGGCCGACGAGCAGTACTTC.

As DNA, the CDR3 is TGTGCCAGCAGCTCCCAAGGTGGAGGCGCGTACGAGCAGTACTTC. Its protein product is CASSSQGGGAYEQYF. This chain links TRBV7-3 with TRBJ2-7; D might be TRBD2 (5 bases). Germline V gene data show CDR1 as SGHTA and CDR2 as FQGTGA. V lost 4 bases and J 4 bases, leaving 17 bases between the germline ends. CDR3 length: 15 amino acids. The variable domain in full, completed from reference TRBV7-3 and TRBJ2-7, reads GAGVSQTPSNKVTEKGKYVELRCDPISGHTALYWYRQSLGQGPEFLIYFQGTGAADDSGLPNDRFFAVRPEGSVSTLKIQRTERGDSAVYLCASSSQGGGAYEQYFGPGTRLTVT.

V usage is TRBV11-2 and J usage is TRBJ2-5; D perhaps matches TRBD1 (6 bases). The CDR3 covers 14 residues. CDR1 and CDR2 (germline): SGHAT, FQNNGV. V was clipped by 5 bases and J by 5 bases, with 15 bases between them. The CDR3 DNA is TGTGCCAGCAGCCGAAGCGGACAGAGGGAGACCCAGTACTTC. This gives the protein CASSRSGQRETQYF.

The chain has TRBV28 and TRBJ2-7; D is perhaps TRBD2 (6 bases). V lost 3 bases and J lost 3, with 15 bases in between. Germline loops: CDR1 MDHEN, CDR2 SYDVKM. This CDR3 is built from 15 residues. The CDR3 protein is CASSFSPGRDYEQYF. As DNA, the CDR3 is TGTGCCAGCAGTTTCTCCCCCGGGCGGGACTACGAGCAGTACTTC.

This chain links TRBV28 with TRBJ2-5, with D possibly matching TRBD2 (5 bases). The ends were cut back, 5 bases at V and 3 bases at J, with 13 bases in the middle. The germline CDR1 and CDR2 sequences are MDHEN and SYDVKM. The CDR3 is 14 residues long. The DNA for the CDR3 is TGTGCCAGCAGTCCCTGGACGGGAAAAGAGACCCAGTACTTC. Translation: CASSPWTGKETQYF.

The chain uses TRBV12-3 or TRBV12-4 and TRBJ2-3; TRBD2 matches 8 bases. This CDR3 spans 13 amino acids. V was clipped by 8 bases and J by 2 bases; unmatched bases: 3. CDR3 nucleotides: TGTGCCAGCGACGGGAGGGACACAGATACGCAGTATTTT. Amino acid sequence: CASDGRDTDTQYF.

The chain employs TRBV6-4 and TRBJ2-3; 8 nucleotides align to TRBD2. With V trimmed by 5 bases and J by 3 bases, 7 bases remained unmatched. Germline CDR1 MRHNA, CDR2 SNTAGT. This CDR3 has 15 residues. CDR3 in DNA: TGTGCCAGCAGTCCCGGGGCTAGCGGGACAGATACGCAGTATTTT. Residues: CASSPGASGTDTQYF.

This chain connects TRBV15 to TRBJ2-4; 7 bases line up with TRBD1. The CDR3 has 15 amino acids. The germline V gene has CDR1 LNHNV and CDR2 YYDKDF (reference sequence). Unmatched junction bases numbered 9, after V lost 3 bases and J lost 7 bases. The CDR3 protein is CATSSRDRVVNIQYF. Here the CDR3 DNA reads TGTGCCACCAGCAGCCGCGACAGGGTCGTCAACATTCAGTACTTC.

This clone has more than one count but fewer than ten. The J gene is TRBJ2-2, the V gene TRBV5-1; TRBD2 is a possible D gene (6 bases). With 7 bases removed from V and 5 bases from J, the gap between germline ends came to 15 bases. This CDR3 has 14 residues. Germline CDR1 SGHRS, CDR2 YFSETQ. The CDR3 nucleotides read TGCGCCAGCCGATCTACCGGAGGGACCGGGGAGCTGTTTTTT. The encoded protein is CASRSTGGTGELFF.

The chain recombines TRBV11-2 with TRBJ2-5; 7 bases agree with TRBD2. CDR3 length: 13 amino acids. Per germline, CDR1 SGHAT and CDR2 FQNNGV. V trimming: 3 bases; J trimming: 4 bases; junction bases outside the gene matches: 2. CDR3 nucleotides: TGTGCCAGCAGCTTGGTAGCGGGAGAGACCCAGTACTTC. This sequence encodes CASSLVAGETQYF.

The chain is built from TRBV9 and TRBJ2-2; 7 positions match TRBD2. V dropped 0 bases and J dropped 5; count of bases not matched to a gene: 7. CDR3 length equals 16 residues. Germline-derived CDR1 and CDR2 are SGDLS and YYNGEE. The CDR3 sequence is CASSVASGVRTGELFF. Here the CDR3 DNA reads TGTGCCAGCAGCGTAGCAAGCGGGGTACGGACCGGGGAGCTGTTTTTT.

CDR3 loop: CASSFTGEQYF. In DNA form, the CDR3 reads TGTGCCAGCAGTTTTACAGGCGAGCAGTACTTC. The chain carries TRBV5-6 and TRBJ2-7; perhaps TRBD1 as D (5 bases). V was trimmed by 5 bases and J by 6 bases, leaving 9 bases between them. CDR1 is SGHDT, CDR2 YYEEEE, per germline. The CDR3 is made up of 11 amino acids.

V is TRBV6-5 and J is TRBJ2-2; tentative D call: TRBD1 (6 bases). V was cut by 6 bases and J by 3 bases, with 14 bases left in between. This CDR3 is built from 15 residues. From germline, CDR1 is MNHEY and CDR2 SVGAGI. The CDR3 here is CASRPGTHYTGELFF. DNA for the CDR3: TGTGCCAGCAGGCCGGGGACACATTACACCGGGGAGCTGTTTTTT.

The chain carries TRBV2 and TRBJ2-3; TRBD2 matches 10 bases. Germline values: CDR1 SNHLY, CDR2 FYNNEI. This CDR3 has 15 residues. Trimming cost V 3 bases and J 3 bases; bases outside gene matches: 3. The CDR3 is CASSDSGGWTDTQYF. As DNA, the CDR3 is TGTGCCAGCAGTGATAGCGGGGGGTGGACAGATACGCAGTATTTT.

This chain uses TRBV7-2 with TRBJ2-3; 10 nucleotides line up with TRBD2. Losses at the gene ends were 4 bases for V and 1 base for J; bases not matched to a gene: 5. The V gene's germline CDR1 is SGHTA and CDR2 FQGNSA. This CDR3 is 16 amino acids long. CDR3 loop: CASSSSLAGGTDTQYF. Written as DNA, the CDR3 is TGTGCCAGCAGCTCCTCCCTAGCGGGGGGCACAGATACGCAGTATTTT.

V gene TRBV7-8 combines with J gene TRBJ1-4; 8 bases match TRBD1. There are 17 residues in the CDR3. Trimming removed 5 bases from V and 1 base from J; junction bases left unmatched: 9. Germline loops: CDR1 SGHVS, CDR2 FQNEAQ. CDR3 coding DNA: TGTGCCAGCAGCCTCCGGACAGGGTTGGGAACTAATGAAAAACTGTTTTTT. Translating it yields CASSLRTGLGTNEKLFF.

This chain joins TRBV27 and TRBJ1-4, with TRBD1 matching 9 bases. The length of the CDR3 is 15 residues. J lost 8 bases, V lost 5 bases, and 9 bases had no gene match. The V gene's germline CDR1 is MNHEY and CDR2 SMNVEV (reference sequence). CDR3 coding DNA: TGTGCCAGCAGTAAGAGCGGGACAGGGAGGGAAAAACTGTTTTTT. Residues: CASSKSGTGREKLFF.

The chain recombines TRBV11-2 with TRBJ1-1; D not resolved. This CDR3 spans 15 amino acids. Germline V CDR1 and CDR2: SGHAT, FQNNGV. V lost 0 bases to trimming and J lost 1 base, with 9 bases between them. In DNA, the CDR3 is TGTGCCAGCAGCTTAGATCGGCCGGGGAACACTGAAGCTTTCTTT. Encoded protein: CASSLDRPGNTEAFF.

CDR3 residues: CASSSPGQRNEKLFF. DNA for the CDR3: TGTGCCAGCAGTTCCCCGGGACAGAGGAATGAAAAACTGTTTTTT. The chain employs TRBV28 and TRBJ1-4; 7 nucleotides line up with TRBD1. Germline V gives CDR1 MDHEN, CDR2 SYDVKM. The CDR3 covers 15 residues. V dropped 4 bases and J dropped 5; count of bases not matched to a gene: 7.

As DNA, the CDR3 is TGTGCCAGCAGTGCAAGAGGAGGGGTAGGAACTAATGAAAAACTGTTTTTT. It is translated as CASSARGGVGTNEKLFF. The genes are TRBV6-1 and TRBJ1-4; a possible D gene is TRBD1 (5 bases). V was cut by 4 bases and J by 1 base, with 16 bases left in between. This CDR3 is 17 amino acids long. Germline CDR1 reads MNHNS; CDR2 reads SASEGT.

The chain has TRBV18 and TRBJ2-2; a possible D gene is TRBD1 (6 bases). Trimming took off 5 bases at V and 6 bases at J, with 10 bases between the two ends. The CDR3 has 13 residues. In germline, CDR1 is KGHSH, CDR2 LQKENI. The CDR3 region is CASSIGQSGELFF. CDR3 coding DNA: TGTGCCAGCTCAATAGGACAGTCCGGGGAGCTGTTTTTT. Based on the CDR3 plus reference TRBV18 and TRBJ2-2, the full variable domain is NAGVMQNPRHLVRRRGQEARLRCSPMKGHSHVYWYRQLPEEGLKFMVYLQKENIIDESGMPKERFSAEFPKEGPSILRIQQVVRGDSAAYFCASSIGQSGELFFGEGSRLTVL.

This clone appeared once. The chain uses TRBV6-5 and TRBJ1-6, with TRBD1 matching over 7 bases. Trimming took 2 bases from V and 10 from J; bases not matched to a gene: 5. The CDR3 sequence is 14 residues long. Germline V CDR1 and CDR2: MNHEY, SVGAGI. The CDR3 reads CASSYEQGLSPLHF. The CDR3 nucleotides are TGTGCCAGCAGTTACGAACAGGGGCTCTCACCCCTCCACTTT.

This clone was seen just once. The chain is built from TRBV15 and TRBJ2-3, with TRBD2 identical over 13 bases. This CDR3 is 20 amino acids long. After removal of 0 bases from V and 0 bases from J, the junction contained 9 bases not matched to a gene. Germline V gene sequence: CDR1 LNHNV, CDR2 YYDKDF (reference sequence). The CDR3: CATSRDYPGLAGRSTDTQYF. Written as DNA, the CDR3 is TGTGCCACCAGCAGAGATTACCCGGGACTAGCGGGGAGAAGCACAGATACGCAGTATTTT.